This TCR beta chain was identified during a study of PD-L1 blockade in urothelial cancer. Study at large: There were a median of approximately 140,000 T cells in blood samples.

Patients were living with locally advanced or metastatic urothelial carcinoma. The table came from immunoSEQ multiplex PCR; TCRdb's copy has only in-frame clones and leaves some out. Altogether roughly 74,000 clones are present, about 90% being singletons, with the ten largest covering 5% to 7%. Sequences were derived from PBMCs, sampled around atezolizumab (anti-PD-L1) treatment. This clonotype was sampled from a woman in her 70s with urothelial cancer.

This chain's CDR3 is CASGFGGGGYNEQFF. The CDR3 DNA reads as TGTGCTAGTGGTTTCGGAGGGGGCGGGTACAATGAGCAGTTCTTC. This sequence joins TRBV12-5 and TRBJ2-1, with D possibly TRBD1 on 7 matching bases. This CDR3 region has 15 residues. Germline V gene data show CDR1 as LGHNT and CDR2 as FRNRAP. Between the trimmed V and J ends, which lost 3 bases and 4 bases, there was a span of 13 bases.